The 20 T cell receptor beta chains in this list originate from one sample, sequenced in a study of CXCR3-negative and CXCR3-positive naive CD8 T cells. Each TRB cDNA library was prepared by 5' RACE (with UMI labels). From its re-call of the 5' RACE reads, TCRdb lists each CDR3 protein once, without DNA. The sample table sets out 45,000 to 70,000 distinct CDR3 sequences. Sequenced material: memory CD8+ T cells from blood. These receptors all come from a human donor in good health. Some clones in this sample may be carry-over from other donors' samples.

The J gene is TRBJ2-1, the V gene TRBV30; the TCRdb D gene call, TRBD2, has no DNA to confirm it. CDR3 length: 16 residues. CDR1 GTSNPN and CDR2 SVGIG come from the germline V gene (reference sequence). CDR3 residues: CAWSGQLAGDYNEQFF.

This chain links TRBV10-3 with TRBJ2-5; the D call of TRBD1 rests on TCRdb alone, since no DNA is present to check it. The germline gives CDR1 ENHRY, CDR2 SYGVKD. The CDR3 is 14 amino acids. CDR3 region: CAISEPWGPGTQYF.

The CDR3 reads CASSRPSFPYEQYF. This chain joins TRBV28 and TRBJ2-7; TCRdb names TRBD1, which stays unverified in the absence of DNA. The germline V gene encodes CDR1 MDHEN and CDR2 SYDVKM. The CDR3 totals 14 residues.

The chain couples TRBV5-5 to TRBJ2-1; TCRdb reports TRBD2, a call that lacks DNA to check it against. The germline V gene encodes CDR1 SGHKS and CDR2 YYEKEE (reference sequence). This CDR3 is 17 amino acids long. The CDR3: CASSFQTGTYSYNEQFF.

The chain combines TRBV29-1 with TRBJ2-1; TCRdb reports TRBD1, a call that lacks DNA to check it against. The CDR3 length is 13 residues. Germline-derived CDR1 and CDR2 are SQVTM and ANQGSEA. CDR3: CSFDPRGVDEQFF.

The chain couples TRBV6-5 to TRBJ1-4; TCRdb lists TRBD1, though no DNA is available to test this call. From germline, CDR1 is MNHEY and CDR2 SVGAGI. The CDR3 is 14 residues long. The CDR3 spells CASSYGGLGEKLFF.

This chain links TRBV20-1 with TRBJ1-2; with no DNA, the TCRdb D assignment of TRBD1 cannot be verified. Germline V gene sequence: CDR1 DFQATT, CDR2 SNEGSKA (reference sequence). This CDR3 comprises 13 residues. The CDR3 sequence: CSARDRASYGYTF.

This chain connects TRBV18 to TRBJ2-7; TCRdb's D call of TRBD2 is untestable without DNA. This CDR3 is 14 amino acids long. CDR1 KGHSH and CDR2 LQKENI come from the germline V gene. The CDR3 loop is CASSPGDYTYEQYF.

This CDR3 is CSARELAGEIDTQYF. The chain recombines TRBV20-1 with TRBJ2-3; the TRBD2 assignment by TCRdb is unverifiable without DNA. The germline CDR1 and CDR2 sequences are DFQATT and SNEGSKA (reference sequence). This CDR3 region has 15 residues.

The chain employs TRBV6-1 and TRBJ1-1; TCRdb picks TRBD1, but there is no DNA to check that call. Looked up from germline, CDR1 is MNHNS and CDR2 is SASEGT. This CDR3 comprises 13 residues. This CDR3 is CASERTGNTEAFF.

This rearrangement joins TRBV6-4 to TRBJ2-1; TCRdb's D gene call, TRBD1, goes unchecked for lack of DNA. CDR1 is MRHNA and CDR2 is SNTAGT in the germline V gene. This CDR3 comprises 14 residues. The CDR3 sequence: CASSDRTGFHEQFF.

The gene calls are TRBV29-1 and TRBJ1-2; TCRdb picks TRBD1, but there is no DNA to check that call. Germline V lookup: CDR1 SQVTM, CDR2 ANQGSEA. CDR3 length: 11 amino acids. CDR3 in amino acids: CSVAGGSGYTF.

The V call is TRBV7-2, the J call TRBJ2-7; the TRBD2 assignment by TCRdb is unverifiable without DNA. Germline V lookup: CDR1 SGHTA, CDR2 FQGNSA. The CDR3 extends over 15 amino acids. CDR3: CASSWGLAGGGEQYF.

The chain joins TRBV12-3 or TRBV12-4 to TRBJ1-3. The CDR3 totals 12 residues. The CDR3 region is CASREIGNTIYF.

The CDR3: CSVPGDYEQYF. The V gene is TRBV29-1, the J gene TRBJ2-7. Germline V lookup: CDR1 SQVTM, CDR2 ANQGSEA. The CDR3 consists of 11 residues.

This chain links TRBV6-5 with TRBJ2-7; TCRdb picks TRBD1, but there is no DNA to check that call. The V gene's germline CDR1 is MNHEY and CDR2 SVGAGI. This CDR3 region has 15 residues. The CDR3 spells CASSYSQGAAYEQYF.

The chain employs TRBV19 and TRBJ2-1; the TRBD1 assignment by TCRdb is unverifiable without DNA. Germline V lookup: CDR1 LNHDA, CDR2 SQIVND (reference sequence). The CDR3 sequence is 11 residues long. The CDR3 here is CASSMGDEQFF.

V is TRBV29-1 and J is TRBJ2-7. This CDR3 spans 12 amino acids. Germline CDR1 is SQVTM and CDR2 is ANQGSEA. The CDR3 loop is CSVESRPYEQYF.

The chain is built from TRBV28 and TRBJ1-3. The CDR3 has 15 residues. The V gene's germline CDR1 is MDHEN and CDR2 SYDVKM. The CDR3 reads CATSIGAFSGNTIYF.

V and J are TRBV20-1 and TRBJ1-1; the D gene TCRdb calls, TRBD1, cannot be checked with no DNA. The CDR3 extends over 14 amino acids. From germline, CDR1 is DFQATT and CDR2 SNEGSKA (reference sequence). CDR3 sequence reads: CSADATGGATEAFF.